Listed below are T cell receptor beta chains from one sample, sequenced in a study of Ad26.COV2.S vaccination and SARS-CoV-2 variants. The repertoire was sequenced with immunoSEQ multiplex PCR; TCRdb's copy has only in-frame clones and lacks some. This table holds about 350,000 clones, about nine tenths found once. This specimen consisted of peripheral blood, obtained in a trial of Ad26.COV2.S vaccine versus placebo. These receptors were collected from a person between 18 and 65 years old who received the Ad26.COV2.S COVID-19 vaccine or a placebo. Both conserved end residues are part of each CDR3. D genes are given only for firm matches. Clone size is given for some rows only: seen once, a few or many times, or a class if the clone is expanded.

CDR3 length | clone size | J gene | D gene | V gene | CDR3 DNA | CDR3 protein
15 | - | TRBJ1-1 | - | TRBV6-5 | TGTGCCAGCAGCCCGGCGACCGGGGAGGTAGCTGAAGCTTTCTTT | CASSPATGEVAEAFF
17 | - | TRBJ1-4 | TRBD1 | TRBV27 | TGTGCCAGCAGGACCAGGGGGGGTTGGGACTTTAATGAAAAACTGTTTTTT | CASRTRGGWDFNEKLFF
16 | - | TRBJ2-2 | - | TRBV5-5 | TGTGCCAGCAGCTTGGAACAGGGACAGAACACCGGGGAGCTGTTTTTT | CASSLEQGQNTGELFF
16 | once | TRBJ2-5 | TRBD2 | TRBV13 | TGTGCCAGCAGCTGGGGAGGTGGCGGGGGGACCGAGACCCAGTACTTC | CASSWGGGGGTETQYF
17 | - | TRBJ2-7 | - | TRBV7-8 | TGTGCCAGCAGCTTAGGGGTACAGGGAGAGGTTTCGTACGAGCAGTACTTC | CASSLGVQGEVSYEQYF
11 | - | TRBJ1-1 | - | TRBV10-3 | TGTGCCACCGGGGTGGACACTGAAGCTTTCTTT | CATGVDTEAFF
14 | once | TRBJ1-5 | - | TRBV6-2/TRBV6-3 | TGTGCCAGCAGTGTTGCGGGCTTGGGCGGTGCCCCGCATTTT | CASSVAGLGGAPHF
14 | - | TRBJ1-4 | TRBD1 | TRBV19 | TGTGCCAGTAATGCGGACAGGGGGCGTGAAAAACTGTTTTTT | CASNADRGREKLFF
14 | - | TRBJ1-2 | - | TRBV6-2/TRBV6-3 | TGTGCCAGCAGTAAGACCCGGGACACCTATGGCTACACCTTC | CASSKTRDTYGYTF
18 | once | TRBJ1-1 | TRBD1 | TRBV6-2/TRBV6-3 | TGTGCCAGCAGTTACGGCGGGACAGCCCGTATCATGAACACTGAAGCTTTCTTT | CASSYGGTARIMNTEAFF
11 | - | TRBJ2-5 | - | TRBV7-9 | TGTGCCAGCAGCCCAGAGAGGTCCCAGTACTTC | CASSPERSQYF
13 | - | TRBJ1-2 | - | TRBV9 | TGTGCCAGCAGCGTCAACCCAAACTATGGCTACACCTTC | CASSVNPNYGYTF
13 | - | TRBJ2-5 | TRBD1 | TRBV6-5 | TGTGCCAGCAGTAGGACAGGGGATGAGACCCAGTACTTC | CASSRTGDETQYF
12 | - | TRBJ1-1 | - | TRBV30 | TGTGCCTGGAGCCAGGGTTGGACTGAAGCTTTCTTT | CAWSQGWTEAFF
16 | - | TRBJ2-1 | TRBD1 | TRBV18 | TGTGCCAGCTCACCCCTACAGGGGAGCTCCTACAATGAGCAGTTCTTC | CASSPLQGSSYNEQFF
18 | - | TRBJ1-6 | TRBD1 | TRBV4-1 | TGCGCCAGCAGCCAAGATCAGGGACAGAGCTCCTATAATTCACCCCTCCACTTT | CASSQDQGQSSYNSPLHF
12 | once | TRBJ2-1 | - | TRBV25-1 | TGTGCCAGCAGTGAATTATACAATGAGCAGTTCTTC | CASSELYNEQFF
15 | - | TRBJ2-7 | - | TRBV5-1 | TGCGCCAGCAGCTTGGACGCTTACAGCTCCTACGAGCAGTACTTC | CASSLDAYSSYEQYF
12 | - | TRBJ1-4 | - | TRBV29-1 | TGCAGCGTTTGGGTAACTAATGAAAAACTGTTTTTT | CSVWVTNEKLFF
15 | - | TRBJ2-7 | TRBD1 | TRBV5-1 | TGCGCCAGCAGCGAACGACAGGGCCTAAACCACGAGCAGTACTTC | CASSERQGLNHEQYF
17 | - | TRBJ2-2 | TRBD1 | TRBV7-6 | TGTGCCAGCAGCCCCGGCGCCTACAGACAGGGGAACGGGGAGCTGTTTTTT | CASSPGAYRQGNGELFF
19 | once | TRBJ2-1 | TRBD2 | TRBV5-4 | TGTGCCAGCAGTCCGCCGGGTTACACCGGGACTAGCGGGGTTAATGAGCAGTTCTTC | CASSPPGYTGTSGVNEQFF
13 | - | TRBJ2-1 | - | TRBV12-3/TRBV12-4 | TGTGCCAGCAGTTTACGCCAGGTTGATGAGCAGTTCTTC | CASSLRQVDEQFF
15 | - | TRBJ2-7 | TRBD2 | TRBV5-8 | TGTGCCAGCAGCTTGCGGGGGGGCAGAGGGGGAGAGCAGTACTTC | CASSLRGGRGGEQYF
13 | - | TRBJ1-1 | TRBD1 | TRBV12-3/TRBV12-4 | TGTGCCAGTAGACAGGGGGCCGGCACTGAAGCTTTCTTT | CASRQGAGTEAFF
16 | - | TRBJ1-5 | - | TRBV23-1 | TGCGCCAGCAGTCAATTCCCGGGACGGCTTAATCAGCCCCAGCATTTT | CASSQFPGRLNQPQHF
14 | - | TRBJ2-7 | - | TRBV7-2 | TGTGCCAGCAGCTTCGGCCAGAGCTCCTACGAGCAGTACTTC | CASSFGQSSYEQYF
16 | - | TRBJ1-4 | - | TRBV4-1 | TGCGCCAGCAGCCAACCCGGGGGGGAGGCTAATGAAAAACTGTTTTTT | CASSQPGGEANEKLFF
19 | - | TRBJ1-2 | - | TRBV7-9 | TGCGCCAGCCGCCGCGAGCTGGGCGGACGGGATCTCGTTGACTATGGCTACACCTTC | CASRRELGGRDLVDYGYTF
15 | - | TRBJ1-6 | TRBD1 | TRBV6-2/TRBV6-3 | TGTGCCAGCTGCCTCGGGACAGAGTATAATTCACCCCTCCACTTT | CASCLGTEYNSPLHF
15 | - | TRBJ1-6 | TRBD1 | TRBV27 | TGTGCCAGCAGTTTCTTCGGGACAGGGAAGTCACCCCTCCACTTT | CASSFFGTGKSPLHF
18 | - | TRBJ2-7 | - | TRBV7-8 | TGTGCCAGCAGCTTAAGGGCCCGACAGCTGCAGGGTTCCTACGAGCAGTACTTC | CASSLRARQLQGSYEQYF
18 | - | TRBJ2-6 | - | TRBV23-1 | TGCGCCAGCAGTCAGAAAGGTGGCCAAACGGAGGGGGCCAACGTCCTGACTTTC | CASSQKGGQTEGANVLTF
14 | - | TRBJ2-1 | - | TRBV7-8 | TGTGCCAGCAGCTTAGACGGTCACTACAATGAGCAGTTCTTC | CASSLDGHYNEQFF
14 | few | TRBJ2-2 | TRBD2 | TRBV6-5 | TGTGCCAGCACTCCGGGACTAGTCCCCGGGGAGCTGTTTTTT | CASTPGLVPGELFF
14 | - | TRBJ1-1 | - | TRBV6-6 | TGTGCCAGCAGTTCCCTGAAGGAACGCACTGAAGCTTTCTTT | CASSSLKERTEAFF
15 | - | TRBJ2-7 | - | TRBV5-6 | TGTGCCAGCAGCTCCTACCCCTTATCGTCCTACGAGCAGTACTTC | CASSSYPLSSYEQYF
15 | - | TRBJ1-4 | TRBD1 | TRBV7-2 | TGTGCCAGCAGCTCCGGACAGGGAGGTGGAGAAAAACTGTTTTTT | CASSSGQGGGEKLFF
17 | once | TRBJ2-3 | TRBD2 | TRBV11-2 | TGTGCCAGCGAGGCTCCCGGGGGGGTTACTAGCACAGATACGCAGTATTTT | CASEAPGGVTSTDTQYF
15 | - | TRBJ2-1 | TRBD2 | TRBV5-8 | TGTGCCAGCAGCTTGGCTGGACTAGCTTACAATGAGCAGTTCTTC | CASSLAGLAYNEQFF
15 | - | TRBJ1-5 | - | TRBV6-5 | TGTGCCAGCAGGTCGGTAAGCACTAGCAATCAGCCCCAGCATTTT | CASRSVSTSNQPQHF
12 | few | TRBJ2-7 | - | TRBV9 | TGTGCCAGCAGCGTCGGACAAGGCGAGCAGTACTTC | CASSVGQGEQYF
12 | - | TRBJ2-1 | - | TRBV29-1 | TGCAGCGGGGGGCCTGGCTCCGATGAGCAGTTCTTC | CSGGPGSDEQFF
15 | - | TRBJ2-2 | TRBD1 | TRBV7-6 | TGTGCCAGCAGCCCGGACAGGGAAAACACCGGGGAGCTGTTTTTT | CASSPDRENTGELFF
17 | - | TRBJ2-7 | TRBD1 | TRBV15 | TGTGCCACCAGCGGGACAGGGGGCGAGATACCCTCCTACGAGCAGTACTTC | CATSGTGGEIPSYEQYF